The rows below give T cell receptor beta chains drawn from one sample of a study of blood T cell repertoires in COVID-19. Sequencing used immunoSEQ multiplex PCR; TCRdb keeps in-frame clones, though not all of them. The sample yields approximately 330,000 clones, about 91% seen once. Specimen: peripheral blood. The receptors were sampled from a man younger than 40 with COVID-19, enrolled during active disease. CDR3s include the opening cysteine and the closing phenylalanine or tryptophan. D genes are given only for firm matches. Not all rows give a size; the values are once, few, many and, for expanded clones, a class.

d_call: TRBD1
clone_size: -
j_call: TRBJ1-1
v_call: TRBV5-1
cdr3_nt: TGCGCCAGCAGCTTGGACAGGGGTCTCACTGAAGCTTTCTTT
cdr3_aa: CASSLDRGLTEAFF

d_call: -
clone_size: -
j_call: TRBJ1-6
v_call: TRBV6-5
cdr3_nt: TGTGCCAGCAGACAAAGAAGCTCCTATAATTCACCCCTCCACTTT
cdr3_aa: CASRQRSSYNSPLHF

d_call: TRBD2
clone_size: -
j_call: TRBJ2-1
v_call: TRBV5-4
cdr3_nt: TGTGCCAGCAGCTTGGTTTTAGCGGGAACATTGTGGAATGAGCAGTTCTTC
cdr3_aa: CASSLVLAGTLWNEQFF

d_call: -
clone_size: -
j_call: TRBJ1-1
v_call: TRBV28
cdr3_nt: TGTGCCAGCAGACCCCGGGAGGGGGGCACTGAAGCTTTCTTT
cdr3_aa: CASRPREGGTEAFF

d_call: TRBD1
clone_size: -
j_call: TRBJ2-2
v_call: TRBV7-2
cdr3_nt: TGTGCCAGCAGCCTACAGGGGACCGGGGAGCTGTTTTTT
cdr3_aa: CASSLQGTGELFF

d_call: TRBD1
clone_size: -
j_call: TRBJ2-7
v_call: TRBV19
cdr3_nt: TGTGCCACCGCGGACAGGCCCCACGAGCAGTACTTC
cdr3_aa: CATADRPHEQYF

d_call: -
clone_size: -
j_call: TRBJ1-2
v_call: TRBV5-1
cdr3_nt: TGCGCCAGCAGTCCTGACGGGGACTATGGCTACACCTTC
cdr3_aa: CASSPDGDYGYTF

d_call: TRBD1
clone_size: once
j_call: TRBJ1-1
v_call: TRBV12-3/TRBV12-4
cdr3_nt: TGTGCCAGCATAAACACAGGGGTCACTGAAGCTTTCTTT
cdr3_aa: CASINTGVTEAFF

d_call: -
clone_size: -
j_call: TRBJ1-5
v_call: TRBV19
cdr3_nt: TGTGCCGGGGGGGATCAGCCCCAGCATTTT
cdr3_aa: CAGGDQPQHF

d_call: -
clone_size: -
j_call: TRBJ1-5
v_call: TRBV10-3
cdr3_nt: TGTGCCATCAGTGAGTCTGGGTGGGGGGGGCCCCAGCATTTT
cdr3_aa: CAISESGWGGPQHF

d_call: -
clone_size: -
j_call: TRBJ2-5
v_call: TRBV4-1
cdr3_nt: TGCGCCAGCAGCCAGATAGGCACAGGGTGGGAGACCCAGTACTTC
cdr3_aa: CASSQIGTGWETQYF

d_call: TRBD1
clone_size: -
j_call: TRBJ1-2
v_call: TRBV15
cdr3_nt: TGTGCCACCAGCAGGGACAGGGGACCGGGCTACACCTTC
cdr3_aa: CATSRDRGPGYTF

d_call: TRBD2
clone_size: -
j_call: TRBJ2-1
v_call: TRBV11-2
cdr3_nt: TGTGCCAGCAGCTTCCGACTAGCGGGAATCTACAATGAGCAGTTCTTC
cdr3_aa: CASSFRLAGIYNEQFF